The next 19 T cell receptor beta chains were all read from a single sample in a study of blood T cell repertoires in COVID-19. This table comes from immunoSEQ multiplex PCR, and its TCRdb copy is limited to in-frame clones, with some not included. The data contain around 25,000 clones, 87% of them singletons. The sequencing sample was made of peripheral blood. Every receptor here comes from a human donor with active COVID-19. The donor label of this sample is uncertain.

This clone occurred a few times. The rearrangement joins TRBV5-1 to TRBJ2-2; 8 nucleotides line up with TRBD2. The CDR3 is made up of 17 amino acids. Trimming at V came to 4 bases and at J to 6 bases, leaving 14 bases not matched to a gene. Germline V CDR1 and CDR2: SGHRS, YFSETQ. In DNA form, the CDR3 reads TGCGCCAGCAGCCCCTCACCTGGAGCGGGAGTTGCCGGGGAGCTGTTTTTT. Residues: CASSPSPGAGVAGELFF.

In its sample, this clone was seen a few times. V is TRBV4-2 and J is TRBJ2-5, with 10 bases fitting TRBD2. The V gene's germline CDR1 is LGHNA and CDR2 YNFKEQ. CDR3 length: 16 amino acids. V lost 0 bases to trimming and J lost 3 bases; unmatched junction nucleotides: 4. The CDR3 sequence is CASSQDRSGGEETQYF. The DNA for the CDR3 is TGTGCCAGCAGCCAAGATCGAAGCGGGGGGGAAGAGACCCAGTACTTC.

This clone was seen once. The chain is built from TRBV24-1 and TRBJ2-5; D is unresolved. CDR1 is KGHDR and CDR2 is SFDVKD in the germline V gene. Trimming left V 3 bases short and J 3 bases short, with 7 bases between. This CDR3 comprises 13 residues. CDR3 nucleotide sequence: TGTGCCACCAGTGATGGGCCTGAAGAGACCCAGTACTTC. Protein sequence: CATSDGPEETQYF.

The chain recombines TRBV7-8 with TRBJ2-7; 8 nucleotides match TRBD2. This CDR3 comprises 13 residues. Looked up from germline, CDR1 is SGHVS and CDR2 is FQNEAQ. The V segment lost 4 bases and the J segment 4 bases; nucleotides outside the gene matches: 3. The DNA of the CDR3 is TGTGCCAGCAGCTCGGGGGGGGGATACGAGCAGTACTTC. Protein: CASSSGGGYEQYF.

This chain links TRBV2 with TRBJ2-2; 11 bases are a match to TRBD1. This CDR3 has 14 amino acids. CDR1 and CDR2 (germline): SNHLY, FYNNEI. V lost 10 bases and J lost 7; bases outside the gene matches: 8. CDR3 in amino acids: CATRDRGFHGELFF. The DNA for the CDR3 is TGTGCCACGCGGGACAGGGGGTTTCACGGGGAGCTGTTTTTT.

This clone was recorded a few times. The V and J genes are TRBV9 and TRBJ2-5; TRBD1 matches 7 bases. Germline V gene lookup returns CDR1 SGDLS and CDR2 YYNGEE. This CDR3 spans 14 amino acids. The V and J ends lost 4 bases and 2 bases, in that order; junction bases with no gene match: 5. The CDR3 sequence: CASSFRDRQETQYF. In nucleotides, the CDR3 is TGTGCCAGCAGCTTTCGGGACAGACAAGAGACCCAGTACTTC.

The chain is built from TRBV2 and TRBJ1-3; a possible D gene is TRBD1 (5 bases). This CDR3 region has 13 residues. Trimming cost V 6 bases and J 4 bases, with 10 bases left between them. Germline CDR1 and CDR2: SNHLY and FYNNEI. DNA of the CDR3: TGTGCCAGCAGCCTGGACAACGGAAACACCATATATTTT. Its translation: CASSLDNGNTIYF.

As DNA, the CDR3 is TGTGCCAGCAGCCTCCCTAGCGGATTCACAGATACGCAGTATTTT. Residues: CASSLPSGFTDTQYF. This rearrangement joins TRBV11-2 to TRBJ2-3; 7 nucleotides align to TRBD2. Per germline, CDR1 SGHAT and CDR2 FQNNGV. The J segment lost 2 bases and the V segment lost 5 bases, leaving 7 bases of the junction unmatched. The CDR3 loop spans 15 amino acids.

The V call is TRBV30, the J call TRBJ1-6; TRBD1 is a possible D gene (5 bases). The CDR3 extends over 14 amino acids. V lost 1 base and J 7 bases, leaving 11 bases between the germline ends. From germline, CDR1 is GTSNPN and CDR2 SVGIG (reference sequence). Here the CDR3 reads CAWSDETDNSPLHF. DNA for the CDR3: TGTGCCTGGAGTGATGAGACAGACAATTCACCCCTCCACTTT.

This clone occurred a few times. Here the CDR3 reads CASSLGTNTEAFF. CDR3 nucleotides: TGCGCCAGCAGCTTGGGGACAAACACTGAAGCTTTCTTT. The chain couples TRBV5-1 to TRBJ1-1, with D possibly TRBD1 on 5 matching bases. Germline V lookup: CDR1 SGHRS, CDR2 YFSETQ. Between the trimmed V and J ends, which lost 0 bases and 2 bases, there was a span of 5 bases. The CDR3 covers 13 residues. The complete variable domain, with remaining parts taken from reference TRBV5-1 and TRBJ1-1, reads KAGVTQTPRYLIKTRGQQVTLSCSPISGHRSVSWYQQTPGQGLQFLFEYFSETQRNKGNFPGRFSGRQFSNSRSEMNVSTLELGDSALYLCASSLGTNTEAFFGQGTRLTVV.

The CDR3 spells CASTKAGRANTEAFF. DNA for the CDR3: TGTGCCAGCACCAAAGCTGGCAGGGCGAACACTGAAGCTTTCTTT. The chain carries TRBV5-6 and TRBJ1-1; D perhaps matches TRBD1 (5 bases). Trimming stripped 6 bases from V and 1 base from J, with 16 bases between. Germline CDR1 is SGHDT and CDR2 is YYEEEE. The CDR3 spans 15 residues.

The chain links TRBV2 to TRBJ1-5, with 10 nucleotides matching TRBD1. J gave up 6 bases and V 8 bases, and 10 bases lay outside the gene matches. Germline CDR1 reads SNHLY; CDR2 reads FYNNEI. There are 15 residues in the CDR3. CDR3 protein: CASLRDRGWRQPQHF. The CDR3 nucleotides read TGTGCCAGCCTCCGGGACAGGGGTTGGCGTCAGCCCCAGCATTTT.

V gene TRBV29-1 combines with J gene TRBJ2-7; D is unclear. The V and J ends lost 4 bases and 0 bases respectively, with 13 bases between them. CDR1 is SQVTM and CDR2 is ANQGSEA in the germline V gene. The CDR3 sequence is 14 residues long. The DNA for the CDR3 is TGCAGCGTTGTGCCTGGTAAGAGCTCCTACGAGCAGTACTTC. This gives the protein CSVVPGKSSYEQYF.

The chain employs TRBV3-1 (or the pseudogene TRBV3-2) and TRBJ2-2, with TRBD2 identical over 7 bases. CDR3 length: 17 amino acids. V was clipped by 0 bases and J by 3 bases; unmatched bases: 7. CDR1 and CDR2 from the germline V gene are LGHDT and YNNKEL (reference sequence). CDR3 loop: CASSQDWEGSDTGELFF. The CDR3 DNA is TGTGCCAGCAGCCAAGATTGGGAGGGGTCCGACACCGGGGAGCTGTTTTTT.

The J gene is TRBJ2-3, the V gene TRBV14; tentatively, D is TRBD1 (6 bases). CDR3 length: 15 amino acids. Per the germline V gene, CDR1 is SGHDN and CDR2 is FVKESK. V lost 6 bases to trimming and J lost 0 bases, with 13 bases between them. The CDR3 DNA sequence: TGTGCCAGCAGTCTAGGGGGAACTAGCACAGATACGCAGTATTTT. Amino acids: CASSLGGTSTDTQYF.

The count of this clone is one. CDR3 loop: CSASAGTRLPADTQYF. CDR3 bases: TGCAGTGCTAGTGCCGGGACTAGACTTCCCGCAGATACGCAGTATTTT. The chain carries TRBV20-1 and TRBJ2-3, with TRBD2 matching over 8 bases. This CDR3 is 16 amino acids long. Germline V gene sequence: CDR1 DFQATT, CDR2 SNEGSKA (reference sequence). V gave up 3 bases and J gave up 4 bases; unmatched junction bases: 12.

The chain employs TRBV19 and TRBJ1-5; D might be TRBD1 (6 bases). CDR1 LNHDA and CDR2 SQIVND come from the germline V gene (reference sequence). This CDR3 comprises 15 residues. The V gene lost 5 bases and the J gene lost 1 base, with 12 bases spanning the gap. CDR3 DNA: TGTGCCAGTAGTCGTTTACAGGGAAGCAATCAGCCCCAGCATTTT. Translation: CASSRLQGSNQPQHF.

The rearrangement links TRBV10-2 to TRBJ2-1, with TRBD1 as a possible D gene (6 bases). Germline CDR1 WSHSY, CDR2 SAAADI. Deletions cut 10 bases from V and 5 bases from J, with 21 bases between. The CDR3 is 15 amino acids. DNA for the CDR3: TGCGCCACCCTCCCCAGGGGCCCCTCAAACAATGAGCAGTTCTTC. Translating gives CATLPRGPSNNEQFF.

The chain combines TRBV4-1 with TRBJ1-1, with a possible D match to TRBD1 (5 bases). Between the trimmed V and J ends, which lost 2 bases and 2 bases, there was a span of 15 bases. This CDR3 is 16 amino acids long. Germline V gene lookup returns CDR1 MGHRA and CDR2 YSYEKL. CDR3: CASSQSTGLINTEAFF. The CDR3 DNA sequence: TGCGCCAGCAGCCAATCAACGGGACTGATTAACACTGAAGCTTTCTTT.